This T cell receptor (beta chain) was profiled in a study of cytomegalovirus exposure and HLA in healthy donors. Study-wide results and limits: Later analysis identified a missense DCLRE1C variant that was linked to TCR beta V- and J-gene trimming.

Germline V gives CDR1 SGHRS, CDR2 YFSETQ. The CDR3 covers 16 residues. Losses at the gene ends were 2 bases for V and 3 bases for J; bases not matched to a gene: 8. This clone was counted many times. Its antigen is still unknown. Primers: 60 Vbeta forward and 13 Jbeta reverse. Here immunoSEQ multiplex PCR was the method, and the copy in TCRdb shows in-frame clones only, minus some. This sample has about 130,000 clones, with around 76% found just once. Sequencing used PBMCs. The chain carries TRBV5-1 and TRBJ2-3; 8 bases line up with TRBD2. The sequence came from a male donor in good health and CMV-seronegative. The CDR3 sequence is CASSFLGAGVTDTQYF. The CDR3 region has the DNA TGCGCCAGCAGCTTCCTGGGAGCGGGAGTAACAGATACGCAGTATTTT.